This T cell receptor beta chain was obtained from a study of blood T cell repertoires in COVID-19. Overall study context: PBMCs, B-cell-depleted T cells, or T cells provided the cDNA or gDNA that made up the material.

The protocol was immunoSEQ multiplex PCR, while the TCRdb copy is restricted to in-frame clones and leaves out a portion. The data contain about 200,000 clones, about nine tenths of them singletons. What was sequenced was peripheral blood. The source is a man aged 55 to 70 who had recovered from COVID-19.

The CDR3: CASSLGIFYEQYF. CDR3 coding DNA: TGTGCCAGTAGCCTCGGGATTTTCTACGAGCAGTACTTC. The chain links TRBV19 to TRBJ2-7, with a possible D match to TRBD2 (5 bases). Germline CDR1 reads LNHDA; CDR2 reads SQIVND (reference sequence). This CDR3 contains 13 residues. With 6 bases removed from V and 3 bases from J, the gap between germline ends came to 12 bases.